The 18 T cell receptor beta chains below were found in one sample sequenced in a study of blood T cells in healthy people across ages. A second PCR, run for about 7 to 11 cycles, used a sample-barcoded 5' primer plus a J-beta primer mix. TCRdb reprocessed the 5' RACE reads with MiXCR, giving one entry per CDR3 protein. The sample contains 550,000 to 750,000 distinct CDR3 sequences, more than 20% of which appear only once. Material: blood. These receptors all come from a man between 70 and 80 years old in good health.

This clonotype was observed a handful of times. The chain couples TRBV7-2 to TRBJ2-7, with 10 bases aligning to TRBD2. The CDR3 sequence is 18 residues long. The J segment lost 4 bases and the V segment lost 1 base, leaving 13 bases of the junction unmatched. Per the germline V gene, CDR1 is SGHTA and CDR2 is FQGNSA. The CDR3 is CASSLDSGILAGVYEQYF. Here the CDR3 DNA reads TGTGCCAGCAGCTTAGACTCGGGGATTCTAGCGGGAGTATACGAGCAGTACTTC.

In this sample, this clonotype turned up many times. The junction departs from germline at one end; a sequencing error may be responsible. The V and J genes are TRBV10-3 and TRBJ2-7; D is uncertain. The germline V gene encodes CDR1 ENHRY and CDR2 SYGVKD. CDR3 length: 13 residues. The CDR3 DNA follows: TGTGCCATCCTAGGTCCGGCCTCCGACGAGCAGTACTTC. Protein sequence: CAILGPASDEQYF.

This chain uses TRBV11-2 with TRBJ1-1; D remains ambiguous. This CDR3 contains 14 residues. CDR1 and CDR2 from the germline V gene are SGHAT and FQNNGV. Trimming took 5 bases from V and 1 from J, leaving 11 bases between them. For the CDR3, the DNA is TGTGCCAGCAGCCGAACTCGAGGGAACACTGAAGCTTTCTTT. Its protein is CASSRTRGNTEAFF.

V gene TRBV27 combines with J gene TRBJ2-7; 10 bases fit TRBD2. Germline-derived CDR1 and CDR2 are MNHEY and SMNVEV (reference sequence). The CDR3 runs to 13 residues. V dropped 6 bases and J dropped 1; count of bases not matched to a gene: 0. Here the CDR3 DNA reads TGTGCCAGCAGGGGACTAGCGTCCTACGAGCAGTACTTC. The encoded protein is CASRGLASYEQYF.

This chain uses TRBV6-6 with TRBJ2-1; D may be TRBD2 (7 bases). Germline assignment: CDR1 MNHNY and CDR2 SVGAGI (reference sequence). This CDR3 has 14 amino acids. V was pared by 10 bases and J by 2 bases, with 15 bases between. The CDR3 loop is CATMGGQTYNEQFF. The CDR3 coding sequence is TGTGCCACGATGGGGGGGCAGACCTACAATGAGCAGTTCTTC.

Remarks on this clonotype: A much larger clone is a single base away; this may be a read error. CDR3 sequence (DNA): TGTGCCATCAGTGAGGGACAGGGGGAGATCTGTGGCTACACCTTC. It is translated as CAISEGQGEICGYTF. The chain is built from TRBV10-3 and TRBJ1-2, with 10 bases aligning to TRBD1. The J segment lost 7 bases and the V segment lost 2 bases, leaving 7 bases of the junction unmatched. CDR1 and CDR2 (germline): ENHRY, SYGVKD. This CDR3 is 15 amino acids long.

The V gene is TRBV5-8, the J gene TRBJ1-5, with no clear D. CDR3 size: 14 residues. With 4 bases removed from V and 0 bases from J, the gap between germline ends came to 8 bases. Germline V CDR1 and CDR2: SGHTS, YDEGEE. This chain's CDR3 is CASSPRSSNQPQHF. The CDR3 nucleotides read TGTGCCAGCAGCCCCCGGTCTAGCAATCAGCCCCAGCATTTT. Full variable domain (remainder filled in from reference TRBV5-8 and TRBJ1-5): EAGVTQSPTHLIKTRGQQATLRCSPISGHTSVYWYQQALGLGLQFLLWYDEGEERNRGNFPPRFSGRQFPNYSSELNVNALELEDSALYLCASSPRSSNQPQHFGDGTRLSIL.

This clonotype has a handful of counts. The chain employs TRBV30 and TRBJ1-2; 11 nucleotides match TRBD1. Losses at the gene ends were 7 bases for V and 1 base for J; bases not matched to a gene: 8. From germline, CDR1 is GTSNPN and CDR2 SVGIG (reference sequence). The CDR3 spans 15 residues. The CDR3 coding sequence is TGTGCCTCCGACCGGGACAGGGGGTTTAACTATGGCTACACCTTC. Translated, it gives CASDRDRGFNYGYTF.

The sample holds a few counts of this clonotype. CDR3 protein: CSALGAGGRSTDTQYF. In nucleotides, the CDR3 is TGCAGTGCGTTAGGTGCGGGAGGCCGGAGTACAGATACGCAGTATTTT. This sequence joins TRBV20-1 and TRBJ2-3, with 8 positions matching TRBD2. This CDR3 contains 16 residues. J lost 3 bases, V lost 6 bases, and 14 bases had no gene match. The germline CDR1 and CDR2 sequences are DFQATT and SNEGSKA (reference sequence).

This clonotype turned up a few times. The DNA of the CDR3 is TGTGCCAGCAGCGCTCCGGGACTTGGCCCCTGGGATGAGCAGTTCTTC. Protein: CASSAPGLGPWDEQFF. The genes are TRBV5-6 and TRBJ2-1; the D gene is possibly TRBD2 (6 bases). Germline CDR1 is SGHDT and CDR2 is YYEEEE. This CDR3 comprises 16 residues. V shed 4 bases and J shed 8 bases, with 22 bases lying between them.

This clonotype was picked up a small number of times. The chain has TRBV20-1 and TRBJ2-1, with 7 bases matching TRBD2. The trim removed 0 bases at V and 8 bases at J, leaving 10 bases unmatched. CDR1 is DFQATT, CDR2 SNEGSKA, per germline (reference sequence). This CDR3 comprises 15 residues. This CDR3 reads CSARDRRREWHEQFF. CDR3 nucleotide sequence: TGCAGTGCTAGAGATAGGCGGCGGGAGTGGCATGAGCAGTTCTTC.

This chain connects TRBV10-2 to TRBJ2-5; possible D gene TRBD1, 7 bases. Germline V gives CDR1 WSHSY, CDR2 SAAADI. Trimming cost V 2 bases and J 5 bases, with 12 bases left between them. CDR3 size: 14 residues. The CDR3 nucleotides are TGCGCCAGCAGTGAGCAGGGGGGTTTCGAGACCCAGTACTTC. Its protein is CASSEQGGFETQYF.

To note about this clonotype: A junction end diverges from the germline sequence, so it may reflect a read error. This chain links TRBV7-2 with TRBJ2-1; TRBD2 agrees at 10 bases. This CDR3 spans 15 amino acids. Looked up from germline, CDR1 is SGHTA and CDR2 is FQGNSA. CDR3 DNA: TGTGCCAACAGCCCTAGCGGGAGTAGGTACAATGAGCAGTTCTTC. Its protein is CANSPSGSRYNEQFF.

The chain couples TRBV7-2 to TRBJ2-7; TRBD1 is a possible D gene (6 bases). The CDR3 has 15 amino acids. Trimming removed 6 bases at V and 6 bases at J, with 21 bases between. In germline, CDR1 is SGHTA, CDR2 FQGNSA. CDR3 region: CASRAVDRPSSEQYF. CDR3 in DNA: TGTGCCAGCAGGGCTGTTGACAGGCCGTCGAGCGAGCAGTACTTC.

The sample holds a few counts of this clonotype. The V and J genes are TRBV19 and TRBJ2-3; TRBD2 aligns across 13 bases. CDR1 is LNHDA and CDR2 is SQIVND in the germline V gene (reference sequence). The CDR3 has 14 amino acids. J gave up 6 bases and V 3 bases, and 0 bases lay outside the gene matches. The CDR3 reads CASSMTSGRDTQYF. The DNA for the CDR3 is TGTGCCAGTAGTATGACTAGCGGGAGGGATACGCAGTATTTT.

This clonotype showed up just a few times. This chain uses TRBV27 with TRBJ1-1; D may be TRBD1 (5 bases). Germline CDR1 reads MNHEY; CDR2 reads SMNVEV (reference sequence). V was pared by 11 bases and J by 0 bases, with 10 bases between. The length of the CDR3 is 12 residues. CDR3 bases: TGTGCCTCCAGGGATTTGAACACTGAAGCTTTCTTT. Translating gives CASRDLNTEAFF.

This clonotype occurred a few times. At one boundary the junction diverges from the germline segment, which might be a read error. The chain employs TRBV4-1 and TRBJ2-7, with 7 bases fitting TRBD1. Germline loops: CDR1 MGHRA, CDR2 YSYEKL. The CDR3 is 15 amino acids. The CDR3 DNA follows: TGCGCCAGCAGCCAAGAATTCCCCCTACAGGGGACGAGGATCTTC. Translated, it gives CASSQEFPLQGTRIF.

This clonotype has more than one count but fewer than ten. DNA for the CDR3: TGCAGTGCTAGAGAGCGGGAGGCGTACAATGAGCAGTTCTTC. Residues: CSAREREAYNEQFF. The chain recombines TRBV20-1 with TRBJ2-5, with 8 bases matching TRBD2. The DNA end is a closer match to TRBJ2-1, so the J assignment may be wrong. Germline assignment: CDR1 DFQATT and CDR2 SNEGSKA (reference sequence). The CDR3 spans 14 residues.